A selection of T cell receptor beta chains follows, all from one sample in a study of radiation and T cells in renal cell carcinoma. The assay was immunoSEQ multiplex PCR, and TCRdb's table has in-frame clones only and misses some. The table lists 150,000 or so clones, more than 70% of them singletons, with about 12% in the top ten. The sequencing used blood, collected from a patient whose treatment included radiotherapy and nephrectomy. The receptors were sampled from a woman between 45 and 60 years old with renal cell carcinoma. Both conserved end residues are trimmed from each CDR3.

CDR3aa	len	v_gene	j_gene
ASGRGAQYEQY	11	TRBV19	TRBJ2-7
SVALGYGYT	9	TRBV29-1	TRBJ1-2
ASSQAPRDPYNEQF	14	TRBV4-1	TRBJ2-1
ASSQERGLDTQY	12	TRBV4-2	TRBJ2-3
ASSLGQQNTEAF	12	TRBV6-1	TRBJ1-1
ASSLGGENTGELF	13	TRBV5-1	TRBJ2-2
ASSSLLTLNEQF	12	TRBV5-5	TRBJ2-1
ASSLELSLGAQF	12	TRBV7-2	TRBJ2-1
ASSQSVNEKLF	11	TRBV18	TRBJ1-4
ASSSRLRSYEQY	12	TRBV7-2	TRBJ2-7
ASSLLGTTASGYT	13	TRBV5-6	TRBJ1-2
ASSTLTNYGYT	11	TRBV19	TRBJ1-2
ASMRDRGTGELF	12	TRBV2	TRBJ2-2
AASGIRNTEAF	11	TRBV19	TRBJ1-1
ASSPRTSGGADTQY	14	TRBV5-6	TRBJ2-3
ATSQVENTEAF	11	TRBV9	TRBJ1-1
AITFGGSTNEKLF	13	TRBV10-3	TRBJ1-4
ASSTDGQGSQDYGYT	15	TRBV19	TRBJ1-2
ASSLNSGLSSGYT	13	TRBV7-3	TRBJ1-2
ASSLGSTQPQH	11	TRBV7-9	TRBJ1-5
ASSQDLSDREAGNTIY	16	TRBV4-2	TRBJ1-3
ASSPLERAGHEQY	13	TRBV4-2	TRBJ2-7
ASSVGTLETQY	11	TRBV9	TRBJ2-5
ATSRGTGGYEQY	12	TRBV15	TRBJ2-7
ASSSRVGANVLT	12	TRBV11-1	TRBJ2-6
ASSLAGSQDTQY	12	TRBV5-4	TRBJ2-3
SAQTSGGLNEQF	12	TRBV29-1	TRBJ2-1
ASAQQRNTNTQY	12	TRBV19	TRBJ2-3
ASSPGTLGYT	10	TRBV18	TRBJ1-2
ASSPGLAGASYEQY	14	TRBV7-2	TRBJ2-7
ASSLQGAETQY	11	TRBV5-1	TRBJ2-5
AISGGTSNYEQY	12	TRBV10-3	TRBJ2-7
ASSSRGGTISYEQY	14	TRBV6-5	TRBJ2-7
ASGSGAGTLGELF	13	TRBV6-5	TRBJ2-2
ASSQGPTKGYT	11	TRBV5-6	TRBJ1-2
STHSSGPEIEQY	12	TRBV29-1	TRBJ2-7
ASSKDTLVGEQY	12	TRBV19	TRBJ2-7
ASSRETSVIGEQF	13	TRBV19	TRBJ2-1
ASSYRGPGNTIY	12	TRBV6-5	TRBJ1-3
ASTAGTGGYNEQF	13	TRBV5-1	TRBJ2-1
ASSLAPTSGGDSGANVLT	18	TRBV5-1	TRBJ2-6
ASTSETMNTEAF	12	TRBV6-1	TRBJ1-1